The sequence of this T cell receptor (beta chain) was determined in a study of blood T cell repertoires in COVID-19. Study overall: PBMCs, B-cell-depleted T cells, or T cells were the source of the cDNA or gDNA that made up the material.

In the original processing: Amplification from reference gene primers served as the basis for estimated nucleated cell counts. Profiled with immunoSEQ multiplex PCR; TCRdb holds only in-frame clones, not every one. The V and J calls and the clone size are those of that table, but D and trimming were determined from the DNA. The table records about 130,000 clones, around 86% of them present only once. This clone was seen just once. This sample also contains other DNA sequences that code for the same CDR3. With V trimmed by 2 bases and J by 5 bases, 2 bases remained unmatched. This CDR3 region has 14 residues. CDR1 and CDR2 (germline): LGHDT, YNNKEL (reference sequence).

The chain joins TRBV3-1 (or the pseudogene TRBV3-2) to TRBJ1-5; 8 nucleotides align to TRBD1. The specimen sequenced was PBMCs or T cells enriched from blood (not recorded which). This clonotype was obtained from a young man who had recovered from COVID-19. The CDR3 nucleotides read TGTGCCAGCAGCCAAACAGGGGGTTATCAGCCCCAGCATTTT. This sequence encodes CASSQTGGYQPQHF.